This T cell receptor beta chain was documented in a study of T cells in Graves' hyperthyroidism and ophthalmopathy (dated by TCRdb to between 2018 and 2021). Some background on the complete study: Peripheral blood was collected at initial diagnosis, before any treatment. To identify distinguishing TCR V-J signatures, a discovery cohort of 95 to 100 patients was used, comprising 40 to 45 with Graves' ophthalmopathy and 57 with stable Graves' hyperthyroidism. Whether ophthalmopathy could be predicted prospectively was tested in an independent validation cohort made up of approximately 19 hyperthyroidism patients plus 17 patients who later progressed to ophthalmopathy. The 100 discovery patients were divided at random into training and test sets in a 7:3 ratio. Thyroid tissue and blood T-cell repertoires from roughly six Graves' hyperthyroidism patients were also compared in the study. Once sampling was done, hyperthyroidism patients were given methimazole at a starting dose of 30 mg daily, whereas ophthalmopathy patients were given high-dose intravenous methylprednisolone. TCR Vbeta CDR3 sequencing of 120 to 150 peripheral blood samples (over 40 ophthalmopathy, about 80 hyperthyroidism and 17 progressor patients) is reported in the paper.

The TCR beta CDR3 regions were amplified from RNA transcripts. The first round of RT-PCR for the TCR CDR3 was performed with the HTBI primer set and the Qiagen OneStep RT-PCR kit. The libraries were constructed in a second round of multiplex PCR and then size-selected and purified. Paired-end sequencing of the libraries was performed with 100 bp reads on an Illumina HiSeq2000. Turning to the authors' computational methods: SOAPnuke was used to process the raw data, with reads discarded if the reads contained adapters or uncalled bases, had a mean Phred below 15, or lacked an exact constant-primer or identifier match. High-quality paired reads were merged using COPE v1.2.5, and each unique nucleotide sequence was defined as a clonotype. MiTCR v1.1 was used to align clonotypes to the IMGT TRBV, TRBD and TRBJ reference segments. Analysis was restricted to V-J combinations with a frequency above 0.0001, which covered 98% to 99.2% of repertoires. A TCS score was defined as the ratio of F50 (clonal expansion) to E x V (chaos), with BLOSUM62-based TCRdist applied between CDR3 peptides within each V-J. Welch's t-statistics and random forest reduced 500 to 550 V-J features to about 13, which were used in a naive Bayes classifier (R e1071). The Morisita-Horn index was used to measure how similar the thyroid and blood repertoires were. Through fastp at Q25 and MiXCR, TCRdb rebuilt clones from the public reads, retaining in-frame beta chains. One record per CDR3 amino acid sequence lists the most common genes and DNA. The V and J calls and clone size are TCRdb's, not the authors'. The sample includes approximately 58,000 distinct CDR3 sequences, with about 50% observed a single time. Jointly, the top ten make up roughly 12% of the sample.

The investigation overall reported the following: Most expanded thyroid clonotypes (frequency above 0.001) were also detected in blood, suggesting blood repertoires may reflect thyroid immune responses. In validation, the model predicted progression to ophthalmopathy a median of 6.5 months before onset, with about 71% sensitivity and roughly 72% specificity. No statistical method was used to set the sample size in advance, and investigators knew the group allocation. Ophthalmopathy was separated from stable hyperthyroidism by a 13 V-J signature model, with over 85% sensitivity and approximately 81% specificity obtained in cross-validation and 80%/75% obtained in testing.

The cysteine opens and the phenylalanine closes a CDR3 of 17 amino acids. Only the CDR3 DNA is retained, 51 bases long and in frame from the first base. CDR1 and CDR2, per the germline V gene, are MNHNS and SASEGT. V is pruned by 6 bases and J by 3 bases, leaving 12 bases of the junction without a gene match. This clonotype was counted a few times. The antigen it binds to is not known. The input lacks base qualities; no much larger clone sits a single base away. In the ophthalmopathy patients, disease was moderately to severely active, with a Clinical Activity Score of 3 or more, a NOSPECS grade of 4 or more, and a duration of less than 3 months. Patients with uncontrolled infections, other autoimmune diseases, pregnancy or lactation were excluded. Diagnoses relied on clinical symptoms, serum thyroxine and TRAb, thyroid ultrasound and orbital computed tomography. PBMCs were separated from roughly 10 ml of fresh peripheral blood using Ficoll-Paque density gradient centrifugation. Trizol reagent was used to extract total RNA, and RNA quality was then checked on an Agilent 2100 Bioanalyzer.

The specimen was blood. This TCR derives from a woman in her twenties or thirties with Graves' ophthalmopathy. In this chain, TRBV6-1 is recombined with TRBJ2-4; 9 middle bases align to TRBD1. At the DNA level, the sequence is TGTGCCAGCAGCGGACAGGGGCCGCTTTCGGGCAAAAACATTCAGTACTTC. It translates to CASSGQGPLSGKNIQYF.